Listed here are 30 T cell receptor beta chains from one sample, sequenced in a study of T cells in Graves' hyperthyroidism and ophthalmopathy. From RNA transcripts, TCR beta CDR3 regions were amplified. Primed by the HTBI set, a first-round RT-PCR was run on the TCR CDR3. TCRdb independently ran MiXCR on the multiplex PCR reads; one entry per CDR3 protein. Among more than 500,000 distinct CDR3 sequences listed, approximately 49% were seen once. The sequenced sample was peripheral blood or thyroid tissue (not recorded which). These receptors originate from an adult woman with Graves' disease, either hyperthyroidism or ophthalmopathy (not recorded which).

The chain carries TRBV2 and TRBJ1-2, with D tentatively TRBD1 (5 bases). The germline V gene encodes CDR1 SNHLY and CDR2 FYNNEI. V was shortened by 5 bases and J by 3 bases, with 13 bases between the two germline ends. The CDR3 loop spans 14 amino acids. Written as DNA, the CDR3 is TGTGCCAGCAGTCCGGGACCTTTCGACTATGGCTACACCTTC. Protein product: CASSPGPFDYGYTF.

This clonotype was seen only a few times. The chain employs TRBV29-1 and TRBJ2-7; 7 nucleotides align to TRBD1. The junction had 4 bases not matched to a gene; V was cut back by 1 base and J by 4 bases. CDR1 SQVTM and CDR2 ANQGSEA come from the germline V gene. The CDR3 covers 13 residues. In DNA, the CDR3 is TGCAGCGTTGAAGGTGACAGGGTTTACGAGCAGTACTTC. It translates to CSVEGDRVYEQYF.

This sequence joins TRBV29-1 and TRBJ1-1; 8 nucleotides line up with TRBD1. Germline-derived CDR1 and CDR2 are SQVTM and ANQGSEA. The CDR3 is 13 amino acids. Trimming at V came to 7 bases and at J to 6 bases, leaving 10 bases not matched to a gene. This chain's CDR3 is CSAGQGVAAEAFF. CDR3 DNA sequence: TGCAGCGCAGGACAGGGTGTGGCGGCTGAAGCTTTCTTT.

The V gene is TRBV7-9, the J gene TRBJ1-6, with 7 bases matching TRBD1. The ends lost 4 bases at V and 10 bases at J; junction bases unmatched: 7. CDR3 length: 14 residues. Germline V gene lookup returns CDR1 SEHNR and CDR2 FQNEAQ (reference sequence). CDR3 coding DNA: TGTGCCAGCAGCTACCGACAGGGAAGGTCACCCCTCCACTTT. Amino acids: CASSYRQGRSPLHF.

The V gene is TRBV25-1, the J gene TRBJ1-5; 8 bases are a match to TRBD1. Unmatched junction bases numbered 7, after V lost 5 bases and J lost 7 bases. The CDR3 is 14 amino acids. The germline V gene encodes CDR1 MGHDK and CDR2 SYGVNS. The CDR3 loop reads CASSPRGLGQPQHF. The CDR3 bases are TGTGCCAGCAGTCCCAGGGGGCTCGGGCAGCCCCAGCATTTT.

The V gene is TRBV5-5, the J gene TRBJ2-5; TRBD1 might be the D (7 bases). Trimming shortened V by 4 bases and J by 2 bases, and 12 bases separated the two germline ends. The CDR3 is made up of 14 amino acids. Germline V gene data show CDR1 as SGHKS and CDR2 as YYEKEE (reference sequence). CDR3 residues: CASSRAGQQETQYF. CDR3 coding DNA: TGTGCCAGCAGCAGGGCGGGACAGCAAGAGACCCAGTACTTC.

With regard to this clonotype: One base away lies a much larger clone, so this may be a sequencing read error. V is TRBV10-3 and J is TRBJ1-2, with TRBD1 identical over 7 bases. The germline gives CDR1 ENHRY, CDR2 SYGVKD. V lost 6 bases to trimming and J lost 6 bases; unmatched junction nucleotides: 10. The CDR3 covers 14 residues. This CDR3 reads CAISSRQGMNGYTF. CDR3 sequence (DNA): TGTGCCATCAGCTCAAGACAGGGTATGAATGGCTACACCTTC.

The gene calls are TRBV6-5 and TRBJ1-2, with D tentatively TRBD1 (5 bases). CDR1 is MNHEY, CDR2 SVGAGI, per germline. Trimming left V 6 bases short and J 2 bases short, with 10 bases between. The CDR3 sequence is 13 residues long. Here the CDR3 reads CASSFRDNYGYTF. The CDR3 DNA is TGTGCCAGCAGCTTCCGGGACAACTATGGCTACACCTTC.

This clonotype showed up just a few times. The V call is TRBV7-8, the J call TRBJ1-2; D perhaps matches TRBD1 (5 bases). The V end lost 5 bases, the J end lost 5 bases, and 12 bases lay between the germline ends. CDR3 length equals 13 residues. Germline V gene sequence: CDR1 SGHVS, CDR2 FQNEAQ. The CDR3 DNA follows: TGTGCCAGCAGCCCCGGGACGGAGTATGGCTACACCTTC. Its translation is CASSPGTEYGYTF.

The chain employs TRBV7-2 and TRBJ1-5, with D possibly being TRBD1 (5 bases). Germline-derived CDR1 and CDR2 are SGHTA and FQGNSA. This CDR3 is 14 amino acids long. V shed 5 bases and J shed 11 bases, with 19 bases lying between them. The CDR3 loop is CASSGQGAGGTQHF. CDR3 in DNA: TGTGCCAGCAGCGGCCAAGGGGCGGGTGGGACCCAGCATTTT.

The V call is TRBV5-4, the J call TRBJ2-5, with D possibly being TRBD2 (6 bases). Germline CDR1 is SGHNT and CDR2 is YYREEE (reference sequence). Trimming pared 3 bases from V and 3 bases from J, leaving 15 bases between. This CDR3 has 15 amino acids. The CDR3 DNA reads as TGTGCCAGCAGCTATGCGTCCCGGGGGAAAGAGACCCAGTACTTC. Amino acids: CASSYASRGKETQYF.

The rearrangement links TRBV24-1 to TRBJ2-7; 7 nucleotides agree with TRBD1. CDR3 length equals 13 residues. With 1 base clipped from V and 7 bases from J, the junction kept 3 bases outside the gene matches. Germline lookup yields CDR1 KGHDR and CDR2 SFDVKD. For the CDR3, the DNA is TGTGCCACCAGTGATTTTGGCAGGGGGGAGCAGTACTTC. Residues: CATSDFGRGEQYF.

The table lists this clonotype with a few counts. This chain connects TRBV7-9 to TRBJ2-7, with TRBD2 matching over 7 bases. The trim removed 5 bases at V and 2 bases at J, leaving 6 bases unmatched. Germline CDR1 reads SEHNR; CDR2 reads FQNEAQ (reference sequence). This CDR3 is 14 amino acids long. The CDR3 here is CASSPPSGPYEQYF. The CDR3 nucleotides are TGTGCCAGCAGCCCCCCTAGCGGTCCCTACGAGCAGTACTTC.

The chain employs TRBV29-1 and TRBJ2-7; 10 bases match TRBD1. This CDR3 is built from 15 residues. The germline gives CDR1 SQVTM, CDR2 ANQGSEA. Trimming at V came to 8 bases and at J to 6 bases, leaving 16 bases not matched to a gene. The CDR3 sequence: CSLATGGPSTSEQYF. CDR3 nucleotide sequence: TGCAGCTTGGCGACAGGGGGCCCCTCTACTAGCGAGCAGTACTTC.

V usage is TRBV29-1 and J usage is TRBJ2-1, with TRBD2 matching over 9 bases. Germline V gives CDR1 SQVTM, CDR2 ANQGSEA. V was pared by 3 bases and J by 7 bases, with 25 bases of the junction left unmatched. This CDR3 spans 20 amino acids. This chain's CDR3 is CSVDWPVRFLAGSKGNEQFF. The CDR3 DNA follows: TGCAGCGTTGATTGGCCCGTACGTTTCCTAGCGGGATCTAAGGGGAATGAGCAGTTCTTC.

The chain carries TRBV7-8 and TRBJ2-7; TRBD1 agrees at 8 bases. The CDR3 covers 13 residues. Germline trimming cut 5 bases from V and 7 bases from J; bases unmatched to any gene: 7. CDR1 and CDR2 from the germline V gene are SGHVS and FQNEAQ. The DNA of the CDR3 is TGTGCCAGCAGCGGCAGGGGGCTAGGTGAGCAGTACTTC. It encodes CASSGRGLGEQYF.

This clonotype was observed many times. V usage is TRBV6-2 or TRBV6-3 and J usage is TRBJ1-6; 7 bases agree with TRBD1. The germline gives CDR1 MNHEY, CDR2 SVGEGT. The ends lost 8 bases at V and 7 bases at J; junction bases unmatched: 5. CDR3 length: 13 residues. Written as DNA, the CDR3 is TGTGCCAGCTCACCGACAGGGAATTCACCCCTCCACTTT. Protein: CASSPTGNSPLHF.

V is TRBV9 and J is TRBJ1-5, with a tentative D call TRBD1 (5 bases). Germline-derived CDR1 and CDR2 are SGDLS and YYNGEE. V lost 4 bases and J lost 3, with 11 bases in between. CDR3 size: 14 residues. CDR3 sequence reads: CASSPGGNNQPQHF. CDR3 bases: TGTGCCAGCAGCCCGGGGGGGAACAATCAGCCCCAGCATTTT.

This clonotype was counted many times. V usage is TRBV10-3 and J usage is TRBJ1-1; the match to TRBD1 covers 9 bases. In germline, CDR1 is ENHRY, CDR2 SYGVKD. The CDR3 contains 14 residues. Trimming took 5 bases from V and 3 from J; bases not matched to a gene: 4. CDR3 nucleotides: TGTGCCATCAGTAAACAGGGGGCCGACACTGAAGCTTTCTTT. It encodes CAISKQGADTEAFF.

The genes are TRBV7-9 and TRBJ1-6; a weak D match, TRBD1 (5 bases). CDR1 is SEHNR and CDR2 is FQNEAQ in the germline V gene (reference sequence). V lost 3 bases to trimming and J lost 6 bases, with 9 bases between them. This CDR3 is built from 14 residues. The DNA for the CDR3 is TGTGCCAGCAGCTTTGACAGTCGTAATTCACCCCTCCACTTT. Protein product: CASSFDSRNSPLHF. Filled out from reference TRBV7-9 and TRBJ1-6, the complete variable domain reads DTGVSQNPRHKITKRGQNVTFRCDPISEHNRLYWYRQTLGQGPEFLTYFQNEAQLEKSRLLSDRFSAERPKGSFSTLEIQRTEQGDSAMYLCASSFDSRNSPLHFGNGTRLTVT.

This clonotype was counted at least ten times. The chain employs TRBV5-6 and TRBJ1-2; 9 positions agree with TRBD1. CDR3 size: 13 residues. Germline V lookup: CDR1 SGHDT, CDR2 YYEEEE. V lost 3 bases, J lost 6 bases, and 3 bases stayed unmatched. The CDR3 nucleotides are TGTGCCAGCAGCTCCTGGGACAGGGATGGCTACACCTTC. Translating it yields CASSSWDRDGYTF.

This clonotype was seen once. The V and J genes are TRBV9 and TRBJ2-5; TRBD1 aligns across 8 bases. The CDR3 extends over 14 amino acids. V shed 6 bases and J 3 bases; nucleotides not matched to a gene: 7. From germline, CDR1 is SGDLS and CDR2 YYNGEE. CDR3 DNA sequence: TGTGCCAGCAACTCAGGGGGCCTCAAAGAGACCCAGTACTTC. This gives the protein CASNSGGLKETQYF. The whole variable domain, remainder taken from reference TRBV9 and TRBJ2-5, is DSGVTQTPKHLITATGQRVTLRCSPRSGDLSVYWYQQSLDQGLQFLIQYYNGEERAKGNILERFSAQQFPDLHSELNLSSLELGDSALYFCASNSGGLKETQYFGPGTRLLVL.

The chain recombines TRBV10-3 with TRBJ1-6; TRBD1 agrees at 8 bases. V was pared by 8 bases and J by 7 bases, with 7 bases of the junction left unmatched. The germline V gene encodes CDR1 ENHRY and CDR2 SYGVKD. The length of the CDR3 is 14 residues. The CDR3 spells CAIGVDRGNSPLHF. In DNA form, the CDR3 reads TGTGCCATCGGCGTCGACAGGGGAAATTCACCCCTCCACTTT.

The CDR3 bases are TGCAGCGTTGTGACAGCGAATCAGCCCCAGCATTTT. As protein: CSVVTANQPQHF. The chain links TRBV29-1 to TRBJ1-5; tentatively, D is TRBD1 (5 bases). The V end was cut by 4 bases, the J end by 4 bases, with 8 bases between. This CDR3 is 12 amino acids long. Germline loops: CDR1 SQVTM, CDR2 ANQGSEA.

The chain has TRBV4-1 and TRBJ2-7; 8 bases fit TRBD2. The CDR3 loop spans 16 amino acids. From germline, CDR1 is MGHRA and CDR2 YSYEKL. The trim removed 1 base at V and 8 bases at J, leaving 13 bases unmatched. The CDR3 DNA reads TGCGCCAGCAGCCAAGTGGGCCGGGACCCGGGGGGGAAGCAGTACTTC. Amino acids: CASSQVGRDPGGKQYF.

The table lists this clonotype with many counts. The rearrangement uses TRBV6-4 and TRBJ2-7; 10 bases agree with TRBD2. Germline lookup yields CDR1 MRHNA and CDR2 SNTAGT. The J segment lost 3 bases and the V segment lost 7 bases, leaving 12 bases of the junction unmatched. The CDR3 length is 16 residues. In DNA, the CDR3 is TGTGCCAGCAACGAGTCTTTTAGCGGGAGGAACTACGAGCAGTACTTC. Its translation is CASNESFSGRNYEQYF.

This clonotype was picked up a small number of times. V and J are TRBV7-6 and TRBJ1-5; D may be TRBD1 (6 bases). V was shortened by 11 bases and J by 3 bases, with 26 bases between the two germline ends. The CDR3 loop spans 17 amino acids. Per germline, CDR1 SGHVS and CDR2 FNYEAQ. This CDR3 is CALTGGGRERDNQPQHF. The CDR3 coding sequence is TGTGCCTTAACTGGGGGGGGGCGCGAGAGGGACAATCAGCCCCAGCATTTT.

In its sample, this clonotype was seen many times. The genes are TRBV29-1 and TRBJ1-2; 8 bases match TRBD1. The CDR3 length is 14 residues. Unmatched junction bases numbered 4, after V lost 0 bases and J lost 4 bases. Germline values: CDR1 SQVTM, CDR2 ANQGSEA. The CDR3 protein is CSVEERQGSYGYTF. In nucleotides, the CDR3 is TGCAGCGTTGAAGAGAGACAGGGGAGCTATGGCTACACCTTC.

The table lists this clonotype with many counts. The CDR3 here is CASSLNPGTGNTEAFF. CDR3 DNA: TGTGCCAGCAGCTTAAACCCCGGGACAGGGAACACTGAAGCTTTCTTT. The V call is TRBV7-8, the J call TRBJ1-1; 8 positions agree with TRBD1. This CDR3 is built from 16 residues. The germline CDR1 and CDR2 sequences are SGHVS and FQNEAQ. The J segment lost 1 base and the V segment lost 2 bases, leaving 6 bases of the junction unmatched.

This chain joins TRBV19 and TRBJ1-5; 7 bases line up with TRBD1. This CDR3 spans 14 amino acids. V shed 1 base, J shed 6 bases, and the junction held 3 bases outside the gene matches. CDR1 and CDR2 (germline): LNHDA, SQIVND (reference sequence). The CDR3 loop is CASSIGQGLQPQHF. As DNA, the CDR3 is TGTGCCAGTAGTATAGGACAGGGCCTTCAGCCCCAGCATTTT.